This T cell receptor beta chain was captured in a study of shared clonotypes between healthy human individuals. V lost 2 bases and J lost 0, with 4 bases in between. The CDR3 runs 13 residues. The germline CDR1 and CDR2 sequences are SEHNR and FQNEAQ (reference sequence). Libraries were prepared by immunoSEQ multiplex PCR; TCRdb keeps only in-frame clonotypes and omits some of them. Found here are 1.5 million to 2.5 million clones, roughly 95% of them singletons; the top ten hold 0.9% to 1.5%. Only CD45RO-negative cells positively selected for CCR7 counted as naive CD8 cells, so terminally differentiated effector memory CD45RA+ cells were excluded.

The chain combines TRBV7-9 with TRBJ2-5; D unclear. This sequence originates from a man aged 18-30 years in good health. Sequencing was carried out using naive CD8+ T cells sorted from blood. Here the CDR3 DNA reads TGTGCCAGCAGCTTACAGGACCAAGAGACCCAGTACTTC. It specifies CASSLQDQETQYF.